A selection of T cell receptor beta chains follows, all from one sample in a study of shared clonotypes between healthy human individuals. Here immunoSEQ multiplex PCR was the method, and the copy in TCRdb shows in-frame clones only, minus some. The sample comprises roughly 1.4 million clones, about 98.5% of which are singletons, and around 0.33% rests with the top ten. Sequenced sample: naive CD4+ T cells sorted from blood. Source of these receptors: a man between 25 and 39 years old in good health. CDR3s leave out the opening cysteine and the closing phenylalanine or tryptophan. Fields, in order: V gene, clone size, CDR3 protein. Clone size, where shown, is once, few, many, or a class for clones that have expanded.

>TRBV28|once
ASSPPDRAGYGYT
>TRBV2|NA
ASASPGTSGPYEQY
>TRBV9|NA
ASSGPTGLAGDSSYNEQF
>TRBV29-1|NA
SVGEWKPDSGANVLT
>TRBV28|once
ASTIRLTTRLKNQPQH
>TRBV6-1|NA
ASSEPGRHRDIQY
>TRBV7-9|NA
ASSPSGGRASFEQF
>TRBV18|NA
ASSLLDREYGYT
>TRBV9|NA
ASSAGVGPFRVSYNEQF
>TRBV18|NA
ASSPDEYEQY
>TRBV5-1|NA
ASSLRQGGNTGELF
>TRBV10-2|NA
ASSGATGSPTGELF
>TRBV18|NA
ASSPPSVWGNTLKDF
>TRBV5-1|NA
ASRARGSATFQETQY
>TRBV14|NA
ASSRITPSEQY
>TRBV25-1|NA
ASSEFLLAEETQY
>TRBV9|NA
ASSVDHTNTGELF
>TRBV11-3|NA
ASSLGVNTEAF
>TRBV9|NA
ASSVYGSTPGKTQY
>TRBV28|NA
ASSSPGTGRTEAF
>TRBV15|NA
ASNPRTGPRSPQH
>TRBV20-1|NA
SARAYNEQF
>TRBV27|NA
ASSLGLSGTGYPQY
>TRBV28|NA
ASSVGGRRYEQY
>TRBV29-1|NA
SVVRENTGELF
>TRBV6-5|NA
ASTPGHRNQPQH
>TRBV6-1|NA
ASSATGGSGELF